These 21 T cell receptor beta chains share one sample of origin, sequenced in a study of CD8+CD57+ T cells in acquired aplastic anemia. Genomic DNA acted as the template from which TCR beta VDJ combination and CDR3 sequence profiling were carried out. TCRdb analysed the reads with MiXCR anew, one entry per CDR3 protein. The sample has around 170,000 distinct CDR3 sequences; 63% are singletons. The sample comprised sorted CD4+, CD8+, or CD8+CD57+ T cells (not recorded which) from PBMCs. All receptors derive from a human donor in good health.

There are many counts of this clonotype. J is TRBJ1-1 and V is TRBV7-9, with D possibly TRBD1 on 5 matching bases. CDR1 SEHNR and CDR2 FQNEAQ come from the germline V gene (reference sequence). The CDR3 contains 18 residues. The germline V and J ends were trimmed by 1 base and 0 bases, with 18 bases remaining between them. Here the CDR3 DNA reads TGTGCCAGCAGCTTAGAAGGGGAAACGGGACCCATGAACACTGAAGCTTTCTTT. Protein: CASSLEGETGPMNTEAFF.

The rearrangement joins TRBV20-1 to TRBJ2-7; 9 bases are shared with TRBD1. CDR1 and CDR2 from the germline V gene are DFQATT and SNEGSKA (reference sequence). The trim removed 5 bases at V and 5 bases at J, leaving 1 base unmatched. The CDR3 loop spans 11 amino acids. The CDR3 spells CSARTGDEQYF. The CDR3, as DNA: TGCAGTGCTCGGACAGGGGACGAGCAGTACTTC.

The chain carries TRBV2 and TRBJ2-3; perhaps TRBD2 as D (6 bases). The V end lost 0 bases, the J end lost 4 bases, and 11 bases lay between the germline ends. This CDR3 has 15 residues. The germline gives CDR1 SNHLY, CDR2 FYNNEI. The CDR3 loop is CASSEAVASADTQYF. The CDR3 DNA follows: TGTGCCAGCAGTGAAGCCGTGGCTAGCGCAGATACGCAGTATTTT.

This clonotype was found many times. The rearrangement uses TRBV18 and TRBJ2-7; 7 bases map to TRBD1. V was pared by 1 base and J by 2 bases, with 2 bases of the junction left unmatched. Germline loops: CDR1 KGHSH, CDR2 LQKENI. The CDR3 runs to 14 residues. In DNA form, the CDR3 reads TGTGCCAGCTCACCACGGGGGACAGCCTACGAGCAGTACTTC. Encoded protein: CASSPRGTAYEQYF.

The chain couples TRBV15 to TRBJ1-2; D may be TRBD1 (5 bases). The V end lost 0 bases, the J end lost 4 bases, and 12 bases lay between the germline ends. The CDR3 is made up of 15 amino acids. CDR1 is LNHNV, CDR2 YYDKDF, per germline (reference sequence). The CDR3 loop is CATSRDQGPLYGYTF. In DNA form, the CDR3 reads TGTGCCACCAGCAGAGACCAGGGCCCCCTCTATGGCTACACCTTC.

The V and J genes are TRBV6-1 and TRBJ1-1; D gene unclear. V lost 7 bases and J lost 2, with 5 bases in between. Germline CDR1 reads MNHNS; CDR2 reads SASEGT. The CDR3 runs 11 residues. The CDR3, as DNA: TGTGCCAGCACCGAAAACACTGAAGCTTTCTTT. As protein: CASTENTEAFF.

V usage is TRBV19 and J usage is TRBJ1-1; D ambiguous. The CDR3 contains 11 residues. Per germline, CDR1 LNHDA and CDR2 SQIVND (reference sequence). CDR3 amino acids: CATAFGTEAFF. CDR3 DNA: TGTGCGACCGCGTTTGGTACTGAAGCTTTCTTT.

The gene calls are TRBV7-8 and TRBJ1-5; D ambiguous. This CDR3 is built from 13 residues. V lost 6 bases and J lost 3, with 9 bases in between. Germline assignment: CDR1 SGHVS and CDR2 FQNEAQ. CDR3 region: CASRVGNNQPQHF. CDR3 DNA: TGTGCCAGCAGGGTAGGGAACAATCAGCCCCAGCATTTT.

The genes are TRBV20-1 and TRBJ1-6; D call uncertain. The CDR3 is 13 residues long. CDR1 and CDR2 (germline): DFQATT, SNEGSKA (reference sequence). V lost 2 bases to trimming and J lost 8 bases, with 10 bases between them. CDR3 in DNA: TGCAGTGCTAGATCCGGGAGGGATTCACCCCTCCACTTT. Translated: CSARSGRDSPLHF.

This clonotype showed up many times. The chain uses TRBV13 and TRBJ2-1, with 11 bases matching TRBD1. CDR1 is PRHDT and CDR2 is FYEKMQ in the germline V gene (reference sequence). The CDR3 loop spans 16 amino acids. Losses at the gene ends were 5 bases for V and 12 bases for J; bases not matched to a gene: 15. The CDR3 region has the DNA TGTGCCAGCAGCCCCACGGGACAGGGGGTCGTACGTTGGCAGTTCTTC. Amino acids: CASSPTGQGVVRWQFF.

The rearrangement joins TRBV7-2 to TRBJ1-1; unclear D gene. The CDR3 runs to 12 residues. Germline CDR1 reads SGHTA; CDR2 reads FQGNSA. The V end lost 3 bases, the J end lost 3 bases, and 5 bases lay between the germline ends. CDR3 sequence: CASSFIDTEAFF. The CDR3, as DNA: TGTGCCAGCAGCTTTATAGACACTGAAGCTTTCTTT.

This clonotype has just a few counts. The V gene is TRBV14, the J gene TRBJ2-1; 10 bases fit TRBD2. V trimming: 5 bases; J trimming: 2 bases; junction bases outside the gene matches: 15. This CDR3 region has 19 residues. Germline assignment: CDR1 SGHDN and CDR2 FVKESK. The CDR3 bases are TGTGCCAGCAGCTTAGATCTTTTGGGACTAGCGTCACCCTACAATGAGCAGTTCTTC. Translation: CASSLDLLGLASPYNEQFF.

This clonotype was detected ten times or more. This chain connects TRBV9 to TRBJ2-1, with D uncertain. Germline CDR1 and CDR2: SGDLS and YYNGEE. Between the trimmed V and J ends, which lost 0 bases and 6 bases, there was a span of 7 bases. This CDR3 is 13 amino acids long. The CDR3 here is CASSVEGINEQFF. The DNA for the CDR3 is TGTGCCAGCAGCGTAGAAGGTATCAATGAGCAGTTCTTC.

This chain connects TRBV5-5 to TRBJ2-6; TRBD1 matches at 8 bases. The CDR3 length is 15 residues. Germline CDR1 SGHKS, CDR2 YYEKEE (reference sequence). Trimming took 1 base from V and 6 from J; bases not matched to a gene: 3. As DNA, the CDR3 is TGTGCCAGCAGCTTGAGACAGGGGATGGCCAACGTCCTGACTTTC. Translating it yields CASSLRQGMANVLTF.

The chain couples TRBV2 to TRBJ1-4, with D possibly being TRBD1 (6 bases). Looked up from germline, CDR1 is SNHLY and CDR2 is FYNNEI. This CDR3 spans 15 amino acids. Trimming took off 6 bases at V and 4 bases at J, with 15 bases between the two ends. The chain's CDR3 is CASRATGILNEKLFF. In nucleotides, the CDR3 is TGTGCCAGCAGAGCAACAGGGATTCTTAATGAAAAACTGTTTTTT.

The chain links TRBV7-2 to TRBJ1-2, with unresolved D. V was pared by 5 bases and J by 0 bases, with 10 bases between. The CDR3 is 14 amino acids. CDR1 SGHTA and CDR2 FQGNSA come from the germline V gene. DNA of the CDR3: TGTGCCAGCAGCCTGGATCCATCTAACTATGGCTACACCTTC. This encodes CASSLDPSNYGYTF.

This clonotype showed up just a few times. The rearrangement joins TRBV7-2 to TRBJ1-2; tentatively, D is TRBD1 (6 bases). V shed 2 bases and J shed 7 bases, with 17 bases lying between them. Germline CDR1 SGHTA, CDR2 FQGNSA. The CDR3 is 15 amino acids. CDR3 in amino acids: CASSLMSQGTGGYTF. The DNA of the CDR3 is TGTGCCAGCAGCTTAATGTCCCAGGGGACGGGTGGCTACACCTTC.

The gene calls are TRBV7-8 and TRBJ2-2, with D tentatively TRBD1 or TRBD2 (5 bases each). Trimming stripped 4 bases from V and 6 bases from J, with 15 bases between. The CDR3 is made up of 15 amino acids. CDR1 and CDR2 (germline): SGHVS, FQNEAQ. The CDR3 is CASSSDTRGPGELFF. The CDR3 bases are TGTGCCAGCAGCTCCGACACCCGGGGACCCGGGGAGCTGTTTTTT.

Worth noting for this clonotype: With a much larger clone just one base away, this may be a read error. The J gene is TRBJ2-4, the V gene TRBV7-9, with 14 bases fitting TRBD2. Germline loops: CDR1 SEHNR, CDR2 FQNEAQ (reference sequence). The V segment lost 5 bases and the J segment 0 bases; nucleotides outside the gene matches: 9. This CDR3 comprises 19 residues. The CDR3 coding sequence is TGTGCCAGCAGCCATGGGACTAGCGGGAGTGTGGGAGCCAAAAACATTCAGTACTTC. Translated, it gives CASSHGTSGSVGAKNIQYF. The entire variable domain, with the rest obtained from reference TRBV7-9 and TRBJ2-4, is as follows: DTGVSQNPRHKITKRGQNVTFRCDPISEHNRLYWYRQTLGQGPEFLTYFQNEAQLEKSRLLSDRFSAERPKGSFSTLEIQRTEQGDSAMYLCASSHGTSGSVGAKNIQYFGAGTRLSVL.

The chain is built from TRBV12-3 or TRBV12-4 and TRBJ1-6; D perhaps matches TRBD1 (5 bases). The CDR3 totals 15 residues. The germline V and J ends were trimmed by 6 bases and 11 bases, with 20 bases remaining between them. The CDR3 coding sequence is TGTGCCAGCAGCAGAGATGGGACGGGGTCGGCACCCCTCCACTTT. This gives the protein CASSRDGTGSAPLHF.

Turning to this clonotype: Given a much more abundant clone one base away, this may be a read error. CDR3 residues: CASSRDWGTYNEQFF. Here the CDR3 DNA reads TGTGCCAGCAGCCGGGACTGGGGTACCTACAATGAGCAGTTCTTC. The chain employs TRBV13 and TRBJ2-1; tentative D call: TRBD2 (6 bases). The CDR3 is 15 residues long. The V gene's germline CDR1 is PRHDT and CDR2 FYEKMQ (reference sequence). The V end lost 5 bases, the J end lost 2 bases, and 13 bases lay between the germline ends.